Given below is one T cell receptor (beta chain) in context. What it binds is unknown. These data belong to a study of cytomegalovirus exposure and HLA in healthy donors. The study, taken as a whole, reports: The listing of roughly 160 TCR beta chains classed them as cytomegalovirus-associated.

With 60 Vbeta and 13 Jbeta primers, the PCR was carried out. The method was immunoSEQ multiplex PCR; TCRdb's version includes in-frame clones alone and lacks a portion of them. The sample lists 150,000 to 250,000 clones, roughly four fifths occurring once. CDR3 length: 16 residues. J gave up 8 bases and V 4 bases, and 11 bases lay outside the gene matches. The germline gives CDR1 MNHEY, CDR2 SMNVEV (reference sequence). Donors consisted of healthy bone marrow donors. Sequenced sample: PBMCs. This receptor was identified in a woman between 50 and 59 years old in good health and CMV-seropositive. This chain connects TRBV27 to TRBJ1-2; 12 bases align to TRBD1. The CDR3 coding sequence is TGTGCCAGCAGTTCTGGGACAGGGGGCGCCAGGTCCGGCTACACCTTC. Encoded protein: CASSSGTGGARSGYTF.